This TCR beta chain derives from a study of neoadjuvant anti-PD-1 for oral cavity cancer. Stage II-IVA oral cavity squamous cell carcinoma was new and untreated by systemic or radiation therapy. After removal of 5 bases from V and 1 base from J, the junction contained 7 bases not matched to a gene. The CDR3 has 15 amino acids. The V gene's germline CDR1 is SQVTM and CDR2 ANQGSEA. Assay used: immunoSEQ multiplex PCR; TCRdb lists only in-frame clones, some missing. Of 16,000 or so clones listed, approximately 70% are singletons. The source of this sequence is a person aged 35-80 years with oral cavity squamous cell carcinoma. The chain has TRBV29-1 and TRBJ2-7, with 11 bases identical to TRBD2. Sequenced material: PBMCs, taken before nivolumab (anti-PD-1) treatment. The CDR3 nucleotides are TGCAGCGTTCGATTACTAGCGGGAGTTTCCTACGAGCAGTACTTC. Amino acid sequence: CSVRLLAGVSYEQYF.